These 26 T cell receptor beta chains originate from one sample sequenced in a study of blood T cell repertoires in COVID-19. Using immunoSEQ multiplex PCR, the repertoire was profiled, and TCRdb retains in-frame clones only, with some absent. The table lists more than 70,000 clones, about four fifths of them singletons. The sequenced sample consisted of peripheral blood. These receptors were taken from a human donor in a cohort sampled during active COVID-19.

The chain recombines TRBV16 with TRBJ1-4; D is possibly TRBD1 (5 bases). Germline CDR1 is KGHSY and CDR2 is FQNENV. Trimming removed 1 base at V and 5 bases at J, with 8 bases between. This CDR3 has 14 residues. The DNA of the CDR3 is TGTGCCAGCAGCCAATTCTCAGGGAATGAAAAACTGTTTTTT. This translates into CASSQFSGNEKLFF.

J is TRBJ1-1 and V is TRBV12-5; D not certain. The germline V gene encodes CDR1 LGHNT and CDR2 FRNRAP. CDR3 length: 14 amino acids. The V gene lost 1 base and the J gene lost 1 base, with 7 bases spanning the gap. The CDR3 DNA is TGTGCTAGTGGTTTGGGTACAGCGAACACTGAAGCTTTCTTT. Residues: CASGLGTANTEAFF.

The genes are TRBV5-1 and TRBJ1-2; TRBD1 is a possible D gene (6 bases). CDR1 is SGHRS, CDR2 YFSETQ, per germline. V was clipped by 1 base and J by 6 bases, with 10 bases between them. This CDR3 is built from 13 residues. The CDR3 DNA reads TGCGCCAGCAGCTTGTCTAGACAGGATGGCTACACCTTC. It is translated as CASSLSRQDGYTF. Combining the CDR3 with reference TRBV5-1 and TRBJ1-2 gives the whole variable domain KAGVTQTPRYLIKTRGQQVTLSCSPISGHRSVSWYQQTPGQGLQFLFEYFSETQRNKGNFPGRFSGRQFSNSRSEMNVSTLELGDSALYLCASSLSRQDGYTFGSGTRLTVV.

V is TRBV5-7 and J is TRBJ2-7; weak D call: TRBD1 (6 bases). TRBV5-7 is an open reading frame whose function is uncertain. CDR3 length: 13 amino acids. The ends were cut back, 6 bases at V and 5 bases at J, with 15 bases in the middle. The CDR3 DNA is TGTGCCAGCACAACCAGGGGTGTCGACGAGCAGTACTTC. It is translated as CASTTRGVDEQYF.

This chain connects TRBV7-3 to TRBJ2-3; 8 nucleotides agree with TRBD1. V gave up 3 bases and J gave up 10 bases; unmatched junction bases: 9. This CDR3 spans 14 amino acids. Germline lookup yields CDR1 SGHTA and CDR2 FQGTGA. The DNA for the CDR3 is TGTGCCAGCAGCTTGAACAGGGGGGACGGGTCGCAGTATTTT. It translates to CASSLNRGDGSQYF. Using reference TRBV7-3 and TRBJ2-3 for the parts outside the CDR3, the full variable domain is GAGVSQTPSNKVTEKGKYVELRCDPISGHTALYWYRQSLGQGPEFLIYFQGTGAADDSGLPNDRFFAVRPEGSVSTLKIQRTERGDSAVYLCASSLNRGDGSQYFGPGTRLTVL.

This chain connects TRBV7-2 to TRBJ2-2; no clear D. Looked up from germline, CDR1 is SGHTA and CDR2 is FQGNSA. This CDR3 comprises 16 residues. Between the trimmed V and J ends, which lost 5 bases and 0 bases, there was a span of 13 bases. CDR3 nucleotides: TGTGCCAGCAGCCTGAGTTCACCCTCGAACACCGGGGAGCTGTTTTTT. This codes for CASSLSSPSNTGELFF. Supplemented by reference TRBV7-2 and TRBJ2-2, the full variable domain reads GAGVSQSPSNKVTEKGKDVELRCDPISGHTALYWYRQSLGQGLEFLIYFQGNSAPDKSGLPSDRFSAERTGGSVSTLTIQRTQQEDSAVYLCASSLSSPSNTGELFFGEGSRLTVL.

The chain combines TRBV28 with TRBJ1-4, with D perhaps TRBD1 (5 bases). This CDR3 is built from 14 residues. From germline, CDR1 is MDHEN and CDR2 SYDVKM. Between the trimmed V and J ends, which lost 6 bases and 0 bases, there was a span of 8 bases. CDR3 loop: CASRPGTTNEKLFF. For the CDR3, the DNA is TGTGCCAGCAGGCCAGGGACAACTAATGAAAAACTGTTTTTT.

The genes are TRBV3-1 (or the pseudogene TRBV3-2) and TRBJ2-3; possible D gene TRBD2, 7 bases. Between the trimmed V and J ends, which lost 2 bases and 10 bases, there was a span of 16 bases. Looked up from germline, CDR1 is LGHDT and CDR2 is YNNKEL (reference sequence). The CDR3 has 14 amino acids. The CDR3 is CASSQRGTKAPQYF. The DNA of the CDR3 is TGTGCCAGCAGCCAAAGGGGGACTAAGGCCCCGCAGTATTTT.

The chain carries TRBV11-2 and TRBJ2-7, with a tentative D call TRBD2 (6 bases). The CDR3 has 15 residues. In germline, CDR1 is SGHAT, CDR2 FQNNGV. Trimming left V 5 bases short and J 0 bases short, with 14 bases between. CDR3 loop: CASSVSSEGSYEQYF. The DNA for the CDR3 is TGTGCCAGCAGCGTATCTAGCGAGGGCTCCTACGAGCAGTACTTC.

The chain combines TRBV2 with TRBJ2-5, with D possibly matching TRBD1 (5 bases). V lost 6 bases to trimming and J lost 2 bases, with 10 bases between them. The CDR3 consists of 13 residues. Germline V gene sequence: CDR1 SNHLY, CDR2 FYNNEI. The CDR3 region has the DNA TGTGCCAGCAGGGAACAGGCTCAAGAGACCCAGTACTTC. This translates into CASREQAQETQYF. Full variable domain (rest looked up from reference TRBV2 and TRBJ2-5): EPEVTQTPSHQVTQMGQEVILRCVPISNHLYFYWYRQILGQKVEFLVSFYNNEISEKSEIFDDQFSVERPDGSNFTLKIRSTKLEDSAMYFCASREQAQETQYFGPGTRLLVL.

The gene calls are TRBV6-2 or TRBV6-3 and TRBJ2-5, with TRBD2 matching 11 bases. CDR3 length equals 18 residues. V gave up 1 base and J gave up 4 bases; unmatched junction bases: 11. The germline gives CDR1 MNHEY, CDR2 SVGEGT. The CDR3 reads CASSYFPGLAGAGETQYF. CDR3 sequence (DNA): TGTGCCAGCAGTTACTTCCCCGGACTAGCGGGTGCCGGAGAGACCCAGTACTTC.

V and J are TRBV30 and TRBJ1-1, with 10 bases identical to TRBD1. V shed 5 bases, J shed 10 bases, and the junction held 10 bases outside the gene matches. CDR3 length equals 13 residues. Germline V lookup: CDR1 GTSNPN, CDR2 SVGIG (reference sequence). In DNA form, the CDR3 reads TGTGCCTGGGCTCCCGGGACAGGGGTAGGAGCTTTCTTT. It codes for CAWAPGTGVGAFF.

This chain uses TRBV28 with TRBJ2-5; 7 nucleotides agree with TRBD1. This CDR3 region has 13 residues. From germline, CDR1 is MDHEN and CDR2 SYDVKM. The junction had 4 bases not matched to a gene; V was cut back by 5 bases and J by 4 bases. This CDR3 is CASSPGQTETQYF. The CDR3 DNA follows: TGTGCCAGCAGTCCGGGACAGACAGAGACCCAGTACTTC.

This rearrangement joins TRBV4-1 to TRBJ2-6, with TRBD2 matching over 14 bases. Germline CDR1 is MGHRA and CDR2 is YSYEKL. The J segment lost 2 bases and the V segment lost 3 bases, leaving 3 bases of the junction unmatched. The CDR3 totals 18 residues. DNA for the CDR3: TGCGCCAGCAGCCAGGGGACTAGCGGGAGCACTGGGGCCAACGTCCTGACTTTC. Translating gives CASSQGTSGSTGANVLTF.

The genes are TRBV5-4 and TRBJ1-2; 9 bases are a match to TRBD1. Per the germline V gene, CDR1 is SGHNT and CDR2 is YYREEE (reference sequence). Trimming at V came to 4 bases and at J to 6 bases, leaving 7 bases not matched to a gene. The CDR3 runs 14 residues. The CDR3 is CASSPGTGNDGYTF. CDR3 nucleotide sequence: TGTGCCAGCAGCCCCGGGACAGGGAACGATGGCTACACCTTC.

The rearrangement joins TRBV6-5 to TRBJ1-4; 7 bases fit TRBD1. Losses at the gene ends were 0 bases for V and 5 bases for J; bases not matched to a gene: 6. The CDR3 consists of 16 residues. The germline CDR1 and CDR2 sequences are MNHEY and SVGAGI. The CDR3 region has the DNA TGTGCCAGCAGTTACTCGTTGACAGGGAAAAATGAAAAACTGTTTTTT. Translating gives CASSYSLTGKNEKLFF.

The chain couples TRBV5-4 to TRBJ2-3; TRBD2 matches 11 bases. CDR3 size: 15 residues. V shed 7 bases and J 4 bases; nucleotides not matched to a gene: 8. CDR1 is SGHNT, CDR2 YYREEE, per germline (reference sequence). CDR3 coding DNA: TGTGCCAGCGACCTAGCGGGAGGTGGGGCAGATACGCAGTATTTT. Its protein product is CASDLAGGGADTQYF.

This clone was seen only once. CDR3 residues: CASSLYMNTEAFF. Here the CDR3 DNA reads TGTGCCAGCAGCTTATATATGAACACTGAAGCTTTCTTT. The gene calls are TRBV11-3 and TRBJ1-1, with no clear D. Deletions cut 2 bases from V and 0 bases from J, with 4 bases between. Germline CDR1 is SGHNT and CDR2 is YENEEA. This CDR3 spans 13 amino acids.

This clone was counted only a few times. The chain couples TRBV7-8 to TRBJ2-7, with 9 bases lining up with TRBD2. The CDR3 runs 17 residues. Unmatched junction bases numbered 9, after V lost 1 base and J lost 2 bases. CDR1 is SGHVS and CDR2 is FQNEAQ in the germline V gene. In DNA, the CDR3 is TGTGCCAGCAGCTTAGTTGCTAGCGGGATACCGACCTACGAGCAGTACTTC. It encodes CASSLVASGIPTYEQYF.

V is TRBV28 and J is TRBJ2-3, with 8 nucleotides matching TRBD1. V shed 6 bases, J shed 3 bases, and the junction held 8 bases outside the gene matches. The CDR3 contains 15 residues. Germline CDR1 and CDR2: MDHEN and SYDVKM. The CDR3: CASSYPRTGTDTQYF. DNA of the CDR3: TGTGCCAGCAGCTATCCTCGGACAGGGACAGATACGCAGTATTTT.

This clone was seen once. This chain joins TRBV12-3 or TRBV12-4 and TRBJ1-6; tentatively, D is TRBD1 (5 bases). There are 13 residues in the CDR3. The V end was cut by 5 bases, the J end by 9 bases, with 11 bases between. The CDR3 DNA sequence: TGTGCCAGCAGTCCCATGGGGGGTTCACCCCTCCACTTT. This encodes CASSPMGGSPLHF.

The chain has TRBV12-3 or TRBV12-4 and TRBJ1-2; 7 bases are a match to TRBD1. This CDR3 has 13 residues. The J segment lost 6 bases and the V segment lost 3 bases, leaving 4 bases of the junction unmatched. The CDR3 DNA reads TGTGCCAGCAGTTTCAGGCAGGGGGATGGCTACACCTTC. Residues: CASSFRQGDGYTF.

V usage is TRBV19 and J usage is TRBJ1-1; 7 nucleotides match TRBD1. CDR1 is LNHDA and CDR2 is SQIVND in the germline V gene (reference sequence). V trimming: 2 bases; J trimming: 9 bases; junction bases outside the gene matches: 18. CDR3 length: 17 amino acids. CDR3 region: CASSISRGRVDRSKAFF. The CDR3 DNA is TGTGCCAGTAGTATAAGTAGGGGGCGCGTTGATCGGAGTAAAGCTTTCTTT.

The chain combines TRBV7-8 with TRBJ2-1; TRBD2 aligns across 12 bases. Germline V gene lookup returns CDR1 SGHVS and CDR2 FQNEAQ. Trimming at V came to 5 bases and at J to 8 bases, leaving 13 bases not matched to a gene. This CDR3 contains 17 residues. The DNA of the CDR3 is TGTGCCAGCAGCATCATTCTAGCGGGAGGGCCGGTCGATGAGCAGTTCTTC. Translation: CASSIILAGGPVDEQFF.

V and J are TRBV28 and TRBJ2-1; TRBD2 matches at 9 bases. The CDR3 is 17 residues long. Trimming took 2 bases from V and 7 from J; bases not matched to a gene: 12. CDR1 MDHEN and CDR2 SYDVKM come from the germline V gene. The CDR3 region is CASSLPIGAGGRNEQFF. In DNA form, the CDR3 reads TGTGCCAGCAGTTTACCCATCGGGGCGGGAGGGAGGAATGAGCAGTTCTTC.

This sequence joins TRBV27 and TRBJ1-2, with 8 bases matching TRBD1. J gave up 5 bases and V 5 bases, and 7 bases lay outside the gene matches. The CDR3 has 14 amino acids. Germline V gene lookup returns CDR1 MNHEY and CDR2 SMNVEV (reference sequence). The CDR3 sequence is CASSQGTGFYGYTF. The CDR3 DNA follows: TGTGCCAGCAGTCAAGGGACAGGCTTTTATGGCTACACCTTC.